This T cell receptor (beta chain) is from a study of T cells after yellow fever vaccination. The CDR3 has 14 residues. V lost 1 base, J lost 4 bases, and 10 bases lay in between. Germline V CDR1 and CDR2: LGHNT, FRNRAP. Using its own MiXCR run on the 5' RACE reads, TCRdb lists one record per CDR3 protein. The profile shows 300,000 to 400,000 distinct CDR3 sequences, about 9.5% of them singletons. This clonotype was counted at least ten times. The input for sequencing was PBMCs, taken on the day of the first yellow fever vaccination. The V and J genes are TRBV12-5 and TRBJ1-1; the D gene is possibly TRBD1 (6 bases). The source is a man younger than 35 who received the YFV17D yellow fever vaccine. CDR3 coding DNA: TGTGCTAGTGGTTTGGGAACAGGGATCACTGAAGCTTTCTTT. It encodes CASGLGTGITEAFF.